The 26 T cell receptor beta chains listed next were all sequenced from one sample in a study of blood T cell repertoires in COVID-19. Assay used: immunoSEQ multiplex PCR; TCRdb lists only in-frame clones, some missing. The sample carries 200,000 to 300,000 clones, about 89% recorded once. The sequencing input was PBMCs or T cells enriched from blood (not recorded which). The source is a man aged 35 to 55 who had recovered from COVID-19.

This chain links TRBV27 with TRBJ1-4; D is possibly TRBD1 (6 bases). Trimming took 5 bases from V and 0 from J, leaving 16 bases between them. The germline V gene has CDR1 MNHEY and CDR2 SMNVEV (reference sequence). This CDR3 contains 17 residues. The CDR3 DNA reads as TGTGCCAGCAGTACCAGAAATCAGGGGACAACTAATGAAAAACTGTTTTTT. It yields the protein CASSTRNQGTTNEKLFF.

V gene TRBV3-1 (or the pseudogene TRBV3-2) combines with J gene TRBJ2-2; no clear D gene. Germline V CDR1 and CDR2: LGHDT, YNNKEL (reference sequence). The V end was cut by 4 bases, the J end by 6 bases, with 12 bases between. CDR3 length: 14 amino acids. CDR3 nucleotide sequence: TGTGCCAGCAGCCTTGCAGGTTTCCCCGGGGAGCTGTTTTTT. As protein: CASSLAGFPGELFF.

This chain uses TRBV12-3 or TRBV12-4 with TRBJ1-1, with D maybe TRBD1 (5 bases). The CDR3 has 13 amino acids. Trimming removed 8 bases from V and 5 bases from J, with 15 bases in between. In nucleotides, the CDR3 is TGTGCCAGCCGGTCGGGGGAGGGTACTGAAGCTTTCTTT. Amino acid sequence: CASRSGEGTEAFF.

This clone occurred once. CDR3 DNA: TGTGCCAGCAGCTTAGCCCCTCATCAGCCCCAGCATTTT. Amino acids: CASSLAPHQPQHF. This chain joins TRBV7-9 and TRBJ1-5; D gene unclear. Germline CDR1 is SEHNR and CDR2 is FQNEAQ (reference sequence). This CDR3 has 13 residues. V was cut by 0 bases and J by 5 bases, with 5 bases left in between.

The chain recombines TRBV28 with TRBJ2-1; weak D call: TRBD2 (6 bases). Between the trimmed V and J ends, which lost 6 bases and 0 bases, there was a span of 12 bases. The germline gives CDR1 MDHEN, CDR2 SYDVKM. The CDR3 runs 15 residues. The CDR3 reads CASRVGSRSYNEQFF. DNA of the CDR3: TGTGCCAGCAGGGTCGGGAGCCGCTCCTACAATGAGCAGTTCTTC.

The J gene is TRBJ2-7, the V gene TRBV5-8; TRBD1 might be the D (6 bases). The CDR3 contains 17 residues. Germline CDR1 is SGHTS and CDR2 is YDEGEE. The V gene lost 4 bases and the J gene lost 5 bases, with 25 bases spanning the gap. The CDR3 coding sequence is TGTGCCAGCAGCCACTTCATATATAGGACAGAAGATCACGAGCAGTACTTC. Translated: CASSHFIYRTEDHEQYF.

The chain combines TRBV7-2 with TRBJ1-2; the match to TRBD1 covers 7 bases. This CDR3 has 15 residues. Losses at the gene ends were 4 bases for V and 4 bases for J; bases not matched to a gene: 9. In germline, CDR1 is SGHTA, CDR2 FQGNSA. CDR3 loop: CASSYGRGQVYGYTF. The CDR3 DNA reads as TGTGCCAGCAGCTACGGTAGGGGGCAAGTCTATGGCTACACCTTC. The variable domain in full, completed from reference TRBV7-2 and TRBJ1-2, reads GAGVSQSPSNKVTEKGKDVELRCDPISGHTALYWYRQSLGQGLEFLIYFQGNSAPDKSGLPSDRFSAERTGGSVSTLTIQRTQQEDSAVYLCASSYGRGQVYGYTFGSGTRLTVV.

As regards this clone: Other DNA sequences in this sample translate to the same CDR3. The CDR3 loop reads CASSPDRNYGYTF. The CDR3 region has the DNA TGTGCCAGCTCACCGGACAGGAACTATGGCTACACCTTC. This chain uses TRBV18 with TRBJ1-2, with 7 bases lining up with TRBD1. J lost 2 bases, V lost 3 bases, and 0 bases had no gene match. The V gene's germline CDR1 is KGHSH and CDR2 LQKENI. There are 13 residues in the CDR3.

The V gene is TRBV7-9, the J gene TRBJ2-3; possibly TRBD2 for D (6 bases). This CDR3 contains 14 residues. Germline CDR1 and CDR2: SEHNR and FQNEAQ (reference sequence). Trimming cost V 5 bases and J 9 bases, with 18 bases left between them. CDR3 loop: CASSPGTSLGTQYF. In DNA, the CDR3 is TGTGCCAGCAGCCCAGGGACTTCTTTGGGGACGCAGTATTTT.

The chain joins TRBV5-8 to TRBJ1-2; no firm D call. The CDR3 covers 11 residues. The germline V gene has CDR1 SGHTS and CDR2 YDEGEE. V lost 3 bases to trimming and J lost 6 bases, with 6 bases between them. The CDR3 loop is CASSSSDGYTF. The DNA for the CDR3 is TGTGCCAGCAGCTCGAGTGATGGCTACACCTTC.

The gene calls are TRBV7-2 and TRBJ2-2; 7 bases are shared with TRBD1. The trim removed 5 bases at V and 4 bases at J, leaving 10 bases unmatched. The CDR3 consists of 16 residues. Germline lookup yields CDR1 SGHTA and CDR2 FQGNSA. The CDR3 loop reads CASSRQTGLSTGELFF. In DNA, the CDR3 is TGTGCCAGCAGCCGCCAGACAGGGTTGAGCACCGGGGAGCTGTTTTTT.

This rearrangement joins TRBV12-5 to TRBJ1-1; D remains unclear. Trimming took 7 bases from V and 5 from J, leaving 14 bases between them. The V gene's germline CDR1 is LGHNT and CDR2 FRNRAP. The CDR3 length is 13 residues. In DNA, the CDR3 is TGTGCTAGTGACCCGGGATGGGGTACTGAAGCTTTCTTT. This codes for CASDPGWGTEAFF.

The J gene is TRBJ2-1, the V gene TRBV4-1, with D possibly matching TRBD2 (5 bases). The V end was cut by 2 bases, the J end by 1 base, with 12 bases between. The CDR3 is 16 amino acids. From germline, CDR1 is MGHRA and CDR2 YSYEKL. The CDR3 nucleotides read TGCGCCAGCAGCCAAAAGCGGCGGATTTCCTACAATGAGCAGTTCTTC. This translates into CASSQKRRISYNEQFF.

J is TRBJ2-1 and V is TRBV12-5; the match to TRBD1 covers 8 bases. The CDR3 contains 13 residues. The germline V gene encodes CDR1 LGHNT and CDR2 FRNRAP. V lost 5 bases to trimming and J lost 9 bases; unmatched junction nucleotides: 6. The CDR3 reads CASGVRTGPEQFF. CDR3 DNA: TGTGCTAGTGGTGTGAGGACAGGGCCTGAGCAGTTCTTC. The variable domain in full, with the rest retrieved from reference TRBV12-5 and TRBJ2-1, is DARVTQTPRHKVTEMGQEVTMRCQPILGHNTVFWYRQTMMQGLELLAYFRNRAPLDDSGMPKDRFSAEMPDATLATLKIQPSEPRDSAVYFCASGVRTGPEQFFGPGTRLTVL.

As for this clone: One junction end does not reproduce the germline sequence, and a read error may be involved. The rearrangement uses TRBV12-3 or TRBV12-4 and TRBJ1-5; 7 bases align to TRBD1. This CDR3 has 13 amino acids. The CDR3 is CVSSSGGRQPQHF. As DNA, the CDR3 is TGTGTCAGCAGTTCAGGGGGGCGTCAGCCCCAGCATTTT.

V and J are TRBV7-3 and TRBJ2-1; no definite D call. The germline V gene has CDR1 SGHTA and CDR2 FQGTGA. The CDR3 has 15 amino acids. V dropped 4 bases and J dropped 3 bases, with 13 bases sitting between them. As DNA, the CDR3 is TGTGCCAGCAGCTCTGGTATCCTAGGCTACAATGAGCAGTTCTTC. This encodes CASSSGILGYNEQFF.

V gene TRBV27 combines with J gene TRBJ2-7, with 7 bases lining up with TRBD2. V lost 5 bases and J lost 2; bases outside the gene matches: 12. The germline V gene has CDR1 MNHEY and CDR2 SMNVEV (reference sequence). The CDR3 is 16 amino acids. The CDR3: CASSPTEGTTPYEQYF. The CDR3 bases are TGTGCCAGCAGTCCTACAGAGGGGACTACCCCCTACGAGCAGTACTTC.

The chain joins TRBV6-2 or TRBV6-3 to TRBJ2-4; 9 bases are shared with TRBD2. J gave up 1 base and V 5 bases, and 9 bases lay outside the gene matches. CDR3 length: 17 residues. The germline gives CDR1 MNHEY, CDR2 SVGEGT. As DNA, the CDR3 is TGTGCCAGCAGTCAAACAGGACTAGCGCGCGCCAAAAACATTCAGTACTTC. Its translation: CASSQTGLARAKNIQYF.

The chain has TRBV7-3 and TRBJ1-2; D remains ambiguous. The germline V and J ends were trimmed by 2 bases and 3 bases, with 10 bases remaining between them. The CDR3 contains 14 residues. CDR1 SGHTA and CDR2 FQGTGA come from the germline V gene. This chain's CDR3 is CASSLGSGDYGYTF. The CDR3 DNA follows: TGTGCCAGCAGCTTAGGGTCCGGGGACTATGGCTACACCTTC. The whole variable domain, filled in from reference TRBV7-3 and TRBJ1-2, reads GAGVSQTPSNKVTEKGKYVELRCDPISGHTALYWYRQSLGQGPEFLIYFQGTGAADDSGLPNDRFFAVRPEGSVSTLKIQRTERGDSAVYLCASSLGSGDYGYTFGSGTRLTVV.

The chain joins TRBV28 to TRBJ2-5; TRBD1 matches at 8 bases. The CDR3 runs to 16 residues. V trimming: 2 bases; J trimming: 1 base; junction bases outside the gene matches: 6. Germline V gene data show CDR1 as MDHEN and CDR2 as SYDVKM. CDR3 in amino acids: CASSLTGGLSQETQYF. CDR3 sequence (DNA): TGTGCCAGCAGTTTAACAGGGGGTTTAAGCCAAGAGACCCAGTACTTC. The full variable domain, its missing parts supplied by reference TRBV28 and TRBJ2-5, is DVKVTQSSRYLVKRTGEKVFLECVQDMDHENMFWYRQDPGLGLRLIYFSYDVKMKEKGDIPEGYSVSREKKERFSLILESASTNQTSMYLCASSLTGGLSQETQYFGPGTRLLVL.

V gene TRBV7-9 combines with J gene TRBJ1-3, with D possibly matching TRBD1 (5 bases). Trimming took 5 bases from V and 0 from J, leaving 11 bases between them. Germline lookup yields CDR1 SEHNR and CDR2 FQNEAQ (reference sequence). The CDR3 is 15 amino acids. CDR3 loop: CASSGPGGSGNTIYF. CDR3 sequence (DNA): TGTGCCAGCAGCGGGCCGGGGGGCTCTGGAAACACCATATATTTT.

The gene calls are TRBV3-1 (or the pseudogene TRBV3-2) and TRBJ2-7, with a tentative D call TRBD2 (6 bases). This CDR3 is 14 amino acids long. The V end was cut by 4 bases, the J end by 3 bases, with 13 bases between. Per germline, CDR1 LGHDT and CDR2 YNNKEL (reference sequence). CDR3 DNA sequence: TGTGCCAGCAGCCGCGGGACGGAGGTCTACGAGCAGTACTTC. Translated: CASSRGTEVYEQYF.

This chain links TRBV28 with TRBJ2-3; 11 nucleotides line up with TRBD2. This CDR3 comprises 15 residues. V lost 6 bases and J lost 5; bases outside the gene matches: 7. Per germline, CDR1 MDHEN and CDR2 SYDVKM. The CDR3 region has the DNA TGTGCCAGCAGCACACTAGCGGGAGCAGTAGATACGCAGTATTTT. Its protein product is CASSTLAGAVDTQYF.

The chain is built from TRBV28 and TRBJ1-4, with 7 bases matching TRBD1. The CDR3 contains 14 residues. V shed 6 bases and J 3 bases; nucleotides not matched to a gene: 4. Germline values: CDR1 MDHEN, CDR2 SYDVKM. CDR3 sequence (DNA): TGTGCCAGCAGATCCGGGACAGCTAATGAAAAACTGTTTTTT. Translation gives CASRSGTANEKLFF. The full variable domain, with the rest looked up from reference TRBV28 and TRBJ1-4, is DVKVTQSSRYLVKRTGEKVFLECVQDMDHENMFWYRQDPGLGLRLIYFSYDVKMKEKGDIPEGYSVSREKKERFSLILESASTNQTSMYLCASRSGTANEKLFFGSGTQLSVL.

The chain employs TRBV5-1 and TRBJ2-7, with 11 bases lining up with TRBD2. The CDR3 totals 15 residues. CDR1 and CDR2 from the germline V gene are SGHRS and YFSETQ. V lost 4 bases and J lost 2; bases outside the gene matches: 5. CDR3 in DNA: TGCGCCAGCAGCCAGGGGACTAGCGGAACCTACGAGCAGTACTTC. This encodes CASSQGTSGTYEQYF. The full variable domain, its missing parts supplied by reference TRBV5-1 and TRBJ2-7, is KAGVTQTPRYLIKTRGQQVTLSCSPISGHRSVSWYQQTPGQGLQFLFEYFSETQRNKGNFPGRFSGRQFSNSRSEMNVSTLELGDSALYLCASSQGTSGTYEQYFGPGTRLTVT.

This chain connects TRBV7-6 to TRBJ1-4, with a tentative D call TRBD1 (5 bases). CDR1 SGHVS and CDR2 FNYEAQ come from the germline V gene. V was shortened by 1 base and J by 4 bases, with 10 bases between the two germline ends. The CDR3 runs 15 residues. The CDR3 protein is CASSLVSGLNEKLFF. The CDR3 region has the DNA TGTGCCAGCAGCTTAGTGTCGGGACTTAATGAAAAACTGTTTTTT.